The entry below gives a single T cell receptor beta chain sequence along with its context. These data belong to a study of T cell changes during pregnancy in multiple sclerosis. Measured with immunoSEQ multiplex PCR; TCRdb has only the in-frame clones, and not every one. The sample contains tens of thousands of clones, roughly 93% of which appear only once. The CDR3 loop spans 15 amino acids. V lost 2 bases and J 4 bases, leaving 11 bases between the germline ends. CDR1 is MNHEY and CDR2 is SVGAGI in the germline V gene. The sample in question was peripheral blood, obtained in the second trimester of pregnancy. This chain joins TRBV6-5 and TRBJ2-2; a possible D gene is TRBD2 (6 bases). The TCR sequence derives from a female donor with multiple sclerosis, enrolled in a pregnancy study. CDR3 nucleotide sequence: TGTGCCAGCAGTTACGCGGGGAGAGCCACCGGGGAGCTGTTTTTT. Translating it yields CASSYAGRATGELFF.